This TCR beta chain emerged from a study of shared clonotypes between healthy human individuals. Study background: The people who gave samples were a couple of women and a few men aged 18 to 49. The study, taken as a whole, reports: Unshared clonotypes carried lower generation probabilities than those common to all four donors.

TCRdb's table, derived via immunoSEQ multiplex PCR, lists solely in-frame clones and lacks some. The data show around 2,100,000 clones, roughly 95% seen once. With 4 bases removed from V and 3 bases from J, the gap between germline ends came to 9 bases. CDR1 and CDR2 from the germline V gene are GTSNPN and SVGIG (reference sequence). This CDR3 is 12 amino acids long. Note on this clone: Antigen unknown.

CD8 cells regarded as naive lacked CD45RO, were positively chosen for CCR7, and omitted terminally differentiated effector memory CD45RA+ cells. Sequenced input: naive CD8+ T cells sorted from blood. This chain joins TRBV30 and TRBJ1-1; no definite D call. The source is a man younger than 35 in good health. This CDR3 is CAWNLGYTEAFF. The CDR3 coding sequence is TGTGCCTGGAATTTGGGGTACACTGAAGCTTTCTTT.